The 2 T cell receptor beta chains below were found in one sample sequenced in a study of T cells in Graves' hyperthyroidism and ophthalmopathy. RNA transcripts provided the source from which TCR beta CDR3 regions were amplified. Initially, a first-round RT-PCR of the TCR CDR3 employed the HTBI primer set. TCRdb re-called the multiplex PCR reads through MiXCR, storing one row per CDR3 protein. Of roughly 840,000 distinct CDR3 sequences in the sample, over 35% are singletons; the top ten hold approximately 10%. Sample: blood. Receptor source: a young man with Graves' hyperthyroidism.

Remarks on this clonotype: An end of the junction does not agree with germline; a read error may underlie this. The CDR3 region is CASSQAGTIGETQYF. The CDR3 nucleotides are TGCGCCAGCAGCCAAGCCGGGACTATCGGAGAGACCCAGTACTTC. The V and J genes are TRBV11-1 and TRBJ2-5; TRBD2 aligns across 7 bases. Per germline, CDR1 SGHAT and CDR2 FQDESV (reference sequence). This CDR3 spans 15 amino acids. The variable domain in full, with the rest retrieved from reference TRBV11-1 and TRBJ2-5, is EAEVAQSPRYKITEKSQAVAFWCDPISGHATLYWYRQILGQGPELLVQFQDESVVDDSQLPKDRFSAERLKGVDSTLKIQPAELGDSAMYLCASSQAGTIGETQYFGPGTRLLVL.

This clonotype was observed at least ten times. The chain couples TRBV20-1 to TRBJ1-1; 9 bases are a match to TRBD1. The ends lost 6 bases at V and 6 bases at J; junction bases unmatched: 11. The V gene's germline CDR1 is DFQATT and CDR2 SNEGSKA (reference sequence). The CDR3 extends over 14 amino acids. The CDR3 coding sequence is TGCAGTGCCGGAGAGGGGGGACAGGGACCTGAAGCTTTCTTT. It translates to CSAGEGGQGPEAFF.